This entry lists 29 T cell receptor beta chains sequenced from one sample in a study of cytomegalovirus exposure and HLA in healthy donors. PCR primers comprised 60 Vbeta and 13 Jbeta primers. Profiled with immunoSEQ multiplex PCR; TCRdb holds only in-frame clones, not every one. The sample lists about 57,000 clones; 55% to 85% were seen once. The source material was PBMCs. The receptors were sampled from a woman aged 50 to 65 in good health and CMV-seronegative.

The chain carries TRBV30 and TRBJ1-6, with D possibly matching TRBD1 (6 bases). Trimming removed 3 bases from V and 8 bases from J, with 17 bases in between. The CDR3 is 15 amino acids. From germline, CDR1 is GTSNPN and CDR2 SVGIG (reference sequence). The CDR3 loop is CAWRVTGTLDSPLHF. CDR3 coding DNA: TGTGCCTGGAGGGTGACCGGGACACTTGATTCACCCCTCCACTTT.

The J gene is TRBJ2-1, the V gene TRBV5-6; TRBD1 might be the D (5 bases). Germline values: CDR1 SGHDT, CDR2 YYEEEE. V lost 1 base and J lost 1, with 6 bases in between. The CDR3 spans 14 residues. For the CDR3, the DNA is TGTGCCAGCAGCTTGCAGGGTTCCTACAATGAGCAGTTCTTC. It encodes CASSLQGSYNEQFF.

The chain is built from TRBV4-3 and TRBJ2-1; D might be TRBD1 (6 bases). Germline assignment: CDR1 LGHNA and CDR2 YSLEER. The CDR3 is 14 amino acids. V was cut by 0 bases and J by 7 bases, with 10 bases left in between. This CDR3 is CASSQDAQGNEQFF. DNA of the CDR3: TGCGCCAGCAGCCAAGACGCACAGGGAAATGAGCAGTTCTTC.

The genes are TRBV28 and TRBJ1-5; D gene unclear. Germline-derived CDR1 and CDR2 are MDHEN and SYDVKM. The CDR3 totals 13 residues. The ends were cut back, 6 bases at V and 1 base at J, with 7 bases in the middle. This CDR3 is CASRGSSNQPQHF. The CDR3 DNA sequence: TGTGCCAGCAGGGGGAGCAGCAATCAGCCCCAGCATTTT.

The V call is TRBV10-3, the J call TRBJ2-3; perhaps TRBD1 as D (6 bases). There are 18 residues in the CDR3. CDR1 is ENHRY and CDR2 is SYGVKD in the germline V gene. With 0 bases removed from V and 0 bases from J, the gap between germline ends came to 16 bases. CDR3: CAISESTLTGTSTDTQYF. As DNA, the CDR3 is TGTGCCATCAGTGAGTCGACCCTGACAGGCACTAGCACAGATACGCAGTATTTT.

The J gene is TRBJ2-3, the V gene TRBV7-2; 8 positions match TRBD2. Germline V lookup: CDR1 SGHTA, CDR2 FQGNSA. This CDR3 spans 15 amino acids. V was clipped by 5 bases and J by 0 bases; unmatched bases: 4. CDR3 bases: TGTGCCAGCAGCCGTCTAGCGGGTAGCACAGATACGCAGTATTTT. This translates into CASSRLAGSTDTQYF.

J is TRBJ2-2 and V is TRBV6-6; 8 bases align to TRBD1. Germline assignment: CDR1 MNHNY and CDR2 SVGAGI (reference sequence). The CDR3 is 16 amino acids. The J segment lost 1 base and the V segment lost 4 bases, leaving 5 bases of the junction unmatched. CDR3: CASSSAGTGNTGELFF. The CDR3 nucleotides are TGTGCCAGCAGTTCCGCCGGGACAGGGAACACCGGGGAGCTGTTTTTT.

This chain links TRBV7-9 with TRBJ2-7; possibly TRBD2 for D (5 bases). The CDR3 sequence is 13 residues long. Germline CDR1 is SEHNR and CDR2 is FQNEAQ (reference sequence). V was clipped by 4 bases and J by 7 bases, with 14 bases between them. CDR3 in DNA: TGTGCCAGCAGCTCTCCCCTATCGGGGGAGCAGTACTTC. Translated: CASSSPLSGEQYF.

V usage is TRBV5-3 and J usage is TRBJ2-2; D is undetermined. TRBV5-3 is an ORF for which the function is uncertain. The V gene lost 6 bases and the J gene lost 5 bases, with 11 bases spanning the gap. This CDR3 comprises 13 residues. CDR3 sequence reads: CARMPRSTGELFF. The CDR3 bases are TGTGCCAGAATGCCTAGGTCAACCGGGGAGCTGTTTTTT.

The V and J genes are TRBV29-1 and TRBJ2-3; no clear D gene. V was cut by 7 bases and J by 3 bases, with 11 bases left in between. Germline-derived CDR1 and CDR2 are SQVTM and ANQGSEA. The CDR3 extends over 12 amino acids. The CDR3 sequence is CSAPPVTDTQYF. CDR3 sequence (DNA): TGCAGCGCCCCCCCGGTGACAGATACGCAGTATTTT.

The CDR3 spells CATGLAGAPEETQYF. The CDR3 coding sequence is TGTGCCACCGGACTAGCGGGAGCTCCCGAGGAGACCCAGTACTTC. This chain connects TRBV10-3 to TRBJ2-5, with TRBD2 matching 13 bases. Germline-derived CDR1 and CDR2 are ENHRY and SYGVKD. The CDR3 totals 15 residues. The V gene end was trimmed by 10 bases and the J gene end by 5 bases; junction bases not matched to a gene: 10.

The genes are TRBV30 and TRBJ2-7; maybe TRBD1 (5 bases). Trimming removed 4 bases from V and 4 bases from J, with 11 bases in between. This CDR3 spans 12 amino acids. The germline gives CDR1 GTSNPN, CDR2 SVGIG (reference sequence). CDR3 residues: CAWTGRKYEQYF. The CDR3 DNA sequence: TGTGCCTGGACAGGGCGGAAGTACGAGCAGTACTTC. Complete variable domain (other parts from reference TRBV30 and TRBJ2-7): SQTIHQWPATLVQPVGSPLSLECTVEGTSNPNLYWYRQAAGRGLQLLFYSVGIGQISSEVPQNLSASRPQDRQFILSSKKLLLSDSGFYLCAWTGRKYEQYFGPGTRLTVT.

CDR3 region: CASSWGDEQFF. The CDR3 DNA sequence: TGTGCCAGCAGCTGGGGCGATGAGCAGTTCTTC. The V and J genes are TRBV5-6 and TRBJ2-1, with a tentative D call TRBD1 (5 bases). Trimming stripped 3 bases from V and 8 bases from J, with 6 bases between. CDR3 length equals 11 residues. Germline CDR1 and CDR2: SGHDT and YYEEEE.

This clone has a single count. V usage is TRBV7-8 and J usage is TRBJ2-2; tentatively, D is TRBD1 (6 bases). The ends were cut back, 5 bases at V and 1 base at J, with 14 bases in the middle. This CDR3 contains 16 residues. CDR1 and CDR2 from the germline V gene are SGHVS and FQNEAQ. The CDR3: CASSLLPGQNTGELFF. CDR3 nucleotide sequence: TGTGCCAGCAGCCTCTTACCGGGACAGAACACCGGGGAGCTGTTTTTT.

This clone occurred a few times. In this CDR3 the conserved last residue, phenylalanine or tryptophan, is missing, so a read error is likely. This chain links TRBV30 with TRBJ1-2; D perhaps matches TRBD1 (6 bases). Trimming cost V 7 bases and J 8 bases, with 20 bases left between them. The CDR3 has 13 amino acids. The V gene's germline CDR1 is GTSNPN and CDR2 SVGIG (reference sequence). In DNA, the CDR3 is TGTGCCTCGCTAACGGGGGGCGCTGAAGGCTACACCGTC. Its translation: CASLTGGAEGYTV.

The chain uses TRBV29-1 and TRBJ2-5, with TRBD1 matching 7 bases. Germline assignment: CDR1 SQVTM and CDR2 ANQGSEA. There are 13 residues in the CDR3. Losses at the gene ends were 4 bases for V and 1 base for J; bases not matched to a gene: 3. This CDR3 reads CSVGGQSQETQYF. The CDR3 nucleotides read TGCAGCGTTGGGGGACAGTCCCAAGAGACCCAGTACTTC.

The chain joins TRBV28 to TRBJ1-5; 7 bases align to TRBD1. CDR3 length equals 13 residues. Germline V CDR1 and CDR2: MDHEN, SYDVKM. V trimming: 6 bases; J trimming: 4 bases; junction bases outside the gene matches: 3. CDR3: CASRGQINQPQHF. The CDR3, as DNA: TGTGCCAGCAGGGGACAGATAAATCAGCCCCAGCATTTT.

With respect to this clone: One end of the junction does not line up with germline, which may come from a read error. The chain carries TRBV29-1 and TRBJ1-3; D is perhaps TRBD1 (5 bases). The length of the CDR3 is 10 residues. Germline CDR1 SQVTM, CDR2 ANQGSEA. The CDR3 DNA reads TGCAGCGTTGAAATGGAGGGACCTGTTTTT. It yields the protein CSVEMEGPVF.

As concerns this clone: Here the CDR3 omits its conserved ending phenylalanine or tryptophan, so a read error is the likely source. This sequence joins TRBV30 and TRBJ1-1, with D possibly matching TRBD1 (6 bases). Trimming pared 2 bases from V and 11 bases from J, leaving 12 bases between. CDR1 is GTSNPN, CDR2 SVGIG, per germline (reference sequence). CDR3 size: 11 residues. This CDR3 is CAWSPGQVAFV. The DNA of the CDR3 is TGTGCCTGGAGTCCGGGACAAGTGGCTTTCGTT.

The rearrangement links TRBV29-1 to TRBJ2-3; 7 bases are shared with TRBD1. V lost 6 bases, J lost 4 bases, and 10 bases stayed unmatched. Germline CDR1 is SQVTM and CDR2 is ANQGSEA. CDR3 length equals 14 residues. As DNA, the CDR3 is TGCAGCGTGATGCCTCGGGACAGACCAGATACGCAGTATTTT. It is translated as CSVMPRDRPDTQYF.

J is TRBJ2-5 and V is TRBV7-2; TRBD1 might be the D (6 bases). The V and J ends lost 6 bases and 5 bases respectively, with 16 bases between them. CDR3 length equals 14 residues. Germline assignment: CDR1 SGHTA and CDR2 FQGNSA. The DNA of the CDR3 is TGTGCCAGCAGGGGGGCCCTAGACTGGGAGACCCAGTACTTC. This sequence encodes CASRGALDWETQYF.

The rearrangement links TRBV4-3 to TRBJ1-2; D is ambiguous. Trimming took 0 bases from V and 7 from J, leaving 6 bases between them. CDR3 length: 12 residues. The germline CDR1 and CDR2 sequences are LGHNA and YSLEER. The CDR3 DNA follows: TGCGCCAGCAGCCAAGATGGCAGTGGCTACACCTTC. It codes for CASSQDGSGYTF.

The chain carries TRBV6-1 and TRBJ1-5; D not resolved. V was shortened by 11 bases and J by 3 bases, with 17 bases between the two germline ends. From germline, CDR1 is MNHNS and CDR2 SASEGT. The CDR3 is 14 amino acids. For the CDR3, the DNA is TGTGCCTCTTGGTTCCAGGCAGACAATCAGCCCCAGCATTTT. This translates into CASWFQADNQPQHF.

This clone has only one observation. The J gene is TRBJ2-5, the V gene TRBV7-2, with a weak D call TRBD1 (6 bases). Germline lookup yields CDR1 SGHTA and CDR2 FQGNSA. CDR3 length equals 14 residues. V lost 5 bases and J lost 2, with 12 bases in between. CDR3 bases: TGTGCCAGCAGCATACAGGGTCGGCAAGAGACCCAGTACTTC. Translating it yields CASSIQGRQETQYF.

The V and J genes are TRBV7-2 and TRBJ1-1; 9 bases match TRBD1. CDR1 SGHTA and CDR2 FQGNSA come from the germline V gene. The CDR3 spans 15 residues. The V segment lost 5 bases and the J segment 3 bases; nucleotides outside the gene matches: 7. The CDR3 coding sequence is TGTGCCAGCAGCCCCACAGGGGGCGAGGACACTGAAGCTTTCTTT. It codes for CASSPTGGEDTEAFF.

The chain joins TRBV6-4 to TRBJ2-1; 9 bases match TRBD2. The CDR3 totals 16 residues. The germline CDR1 and CDR2 sequences are MRHNA and SNTAGT. J gave up 0 bases and V 6 bases, and 6 bases lay outside the gene matches. The CDR3 DNA is TGTGCCAGCAGCGCTAATAGCGGGAGCTCCTACAATGAGCAGTTCTTC. This codes for CASSANSGSSYNEQFF.

The CDR3 protein is CASSTGPSLNTEAFF. The CDR3 region has the DNA TGTGCCAGCAGCACAGGGCCGAGTTTGAACACTGAAGCTTTCTTT. The chain has TRBV9 and TRBJ1-1, with TRBD1 as a possible D gene (6 bases). Germline CDR1 is SGDLS and CDR2 is YYNGEE. Trimming pared 4 bases from V and 0 bases from J, leaving 13 bases between. This CDR3 spans 15 amino acids. Drawing the rest from reference TRBV9 and TRBJ1-1, the complete variable domain is DSGVTQTPKHLITATGQRVTLRCSPRSGDLSVYWYQQSLDQGLQFLIQYYNGEERAKGNILERFSAQQFPDLHSELNLSSLELGDSALYFCASSTGPSLNTEAFFGQGTRLTVV.

This clone was recorded once. The chain has TRBV2 and TRBJ2-3, with a tentative D call TRBD1 (5 bases). V gave up 7 bases and J gave up 1 base, with 9 bases separating them. The CDR3 covers 13 residues. CDR1 and CDR2 from the germline V gene are SNHLY and FYNNEI. CDR3 DNA sequence: TGTGCCAGCACCTTGACAGGCACAGATACGCAGTATTTT. Protein sequence: CASTLTGTDTQYF.

This clone was detected only once. A read error may account for a junction end that differs from germline. Here the CDR3 reads CASSTGGGTDTQYF. The DNA of the CDR3 is TGTGCCAGCAGTACGGGGGGGGGCACGGATACGCAGTATTTT. The chain carries TRBV27 and TRBJ2-3; 8 bases line up with TRBD2. The V gene's germline CDR1 is MNHEY and CDR2 SMNVEV (reference sequence). This CDR3 contains 14 residues.